The subject of this entry is one T cell receptor (beta chain). In the original analysis: It was from reference gene primer amplification that nucleated cell counts were estimated. Assay used: immunoSEQ multiplex PCR; TCRdb lists only in-frame clones, some missing. V and J calls and clone size are those listed in that table; D and trimming were worked out from the DNA. Of around 150,000 clones in the sample, just under 85% were seen once. These data come from a study of blood T cell repertoires in COVID-19. About the research overall: Collection of acute and convalescent COVID-19 samples took place in the United States, Italy and Spain. T cells, B-cell-depleted T cells, or PBMCs supplied cDNA or gDNA.

Trimming left V 1 base short and J 14 bases short, with 12 bases between. This CDR3 contains 12 residues. The gene calls are TRBV12-3 or TRBV12-4 and TRBJ2-4, with D unclear. The TCR sequence derives from a woman aged 80 or over with acute or convalescent COVID-19. The sample taken for sequencing was peripheral blood. The CDR3 sequence: CASSLGQNIKYF. The CDR3 DNA follows: TGTGCCAGCAGTTTAGGGCAAAATATTAAGTACTTC.